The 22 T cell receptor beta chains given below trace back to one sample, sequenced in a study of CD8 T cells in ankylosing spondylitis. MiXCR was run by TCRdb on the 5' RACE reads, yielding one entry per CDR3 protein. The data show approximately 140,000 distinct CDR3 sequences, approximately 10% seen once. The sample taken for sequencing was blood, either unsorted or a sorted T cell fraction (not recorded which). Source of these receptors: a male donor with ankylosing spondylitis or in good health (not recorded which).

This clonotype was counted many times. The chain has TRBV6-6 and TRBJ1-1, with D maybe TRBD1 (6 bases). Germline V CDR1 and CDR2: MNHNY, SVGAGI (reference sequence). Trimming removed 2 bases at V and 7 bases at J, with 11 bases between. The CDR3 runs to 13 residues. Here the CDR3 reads CASSYTTGSEAFF. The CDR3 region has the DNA TGTGCCAGCAGTTACACAACAGGGAGTGAAGCTTTCTTT.

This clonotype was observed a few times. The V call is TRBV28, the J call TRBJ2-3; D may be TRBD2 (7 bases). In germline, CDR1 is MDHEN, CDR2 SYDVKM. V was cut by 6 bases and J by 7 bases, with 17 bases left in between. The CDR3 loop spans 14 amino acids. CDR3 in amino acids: CASRPPGGVNTQYF. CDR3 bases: TGTGCCAGCAGGCCCCCGGGGGGCGTGAATACGCAGTATTTT.

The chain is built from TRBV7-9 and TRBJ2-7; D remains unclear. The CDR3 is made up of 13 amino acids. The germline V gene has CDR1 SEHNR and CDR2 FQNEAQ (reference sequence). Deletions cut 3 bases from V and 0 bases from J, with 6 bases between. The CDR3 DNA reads TGTGCCAGCAGCTTCACAGTCTCCTACGAGCAGTACTTC. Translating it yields CASSFTVSYEQYF. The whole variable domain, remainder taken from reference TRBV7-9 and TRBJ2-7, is DTGVSQNPRHKITKRGQNVTFRCDPISEHNRLYWYRQTLGQGPEFLTYFQNEAQLEKSRLLSDRFSAERPKGSFSTLEIQRTEQGDSAMYLCASSFTVSYEQYFGPGTRLTVT.

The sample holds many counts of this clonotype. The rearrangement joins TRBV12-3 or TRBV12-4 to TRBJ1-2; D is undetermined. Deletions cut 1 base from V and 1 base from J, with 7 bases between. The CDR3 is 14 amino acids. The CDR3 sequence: CASSLGGSNYGYTF. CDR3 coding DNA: TGTGCCAGCAGTTTAGGAGGGAGTAACTATGGCTACACCTTC.

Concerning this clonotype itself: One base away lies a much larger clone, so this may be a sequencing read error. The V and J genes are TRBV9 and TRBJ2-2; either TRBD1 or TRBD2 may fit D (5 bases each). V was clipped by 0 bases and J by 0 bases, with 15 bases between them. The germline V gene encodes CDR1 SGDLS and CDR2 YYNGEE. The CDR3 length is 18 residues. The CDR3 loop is CASSVADRGFANTGELFF. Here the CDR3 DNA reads TGTGCCAGCAGCGTAGCAGACAGAGGGTTCGCGAACACCGGGGAGCTGTTTTTT.

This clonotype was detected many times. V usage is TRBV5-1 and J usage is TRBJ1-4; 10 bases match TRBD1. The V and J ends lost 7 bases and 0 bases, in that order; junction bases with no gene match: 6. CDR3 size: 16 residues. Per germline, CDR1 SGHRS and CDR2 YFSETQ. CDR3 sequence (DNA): TGCGCCAGCGGGACAGGGGTGATCGCAACTAATGAAAAACTGTTTTTT. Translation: CASGTGVIATNEKLFF.

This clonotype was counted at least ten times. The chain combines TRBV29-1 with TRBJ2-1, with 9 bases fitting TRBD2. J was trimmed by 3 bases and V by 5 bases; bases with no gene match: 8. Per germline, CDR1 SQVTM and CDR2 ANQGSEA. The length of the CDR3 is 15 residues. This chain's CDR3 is CSVSPGTSFYNEQFF. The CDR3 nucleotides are TGCAGCGTTTCTCCCGGGACTAGCTTCTACAATGAGCAGTTCTTC.

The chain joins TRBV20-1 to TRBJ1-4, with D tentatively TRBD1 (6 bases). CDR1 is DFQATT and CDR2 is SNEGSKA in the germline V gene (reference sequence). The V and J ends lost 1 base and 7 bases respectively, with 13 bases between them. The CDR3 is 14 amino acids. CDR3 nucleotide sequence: TGCAGTGCTAGAGTCGGGGGCTTTGGTGAAAAACTGTTTTTT. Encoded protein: CSARVGGFGEKLFF.

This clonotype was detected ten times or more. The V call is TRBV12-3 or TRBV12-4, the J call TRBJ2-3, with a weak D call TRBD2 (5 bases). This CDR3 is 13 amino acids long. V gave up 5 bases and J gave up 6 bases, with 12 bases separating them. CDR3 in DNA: TGTGCCAGCAGTCCCCGGGCGGGCGATACGCAGTATTTT. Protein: CASSPRAGDTQYF.

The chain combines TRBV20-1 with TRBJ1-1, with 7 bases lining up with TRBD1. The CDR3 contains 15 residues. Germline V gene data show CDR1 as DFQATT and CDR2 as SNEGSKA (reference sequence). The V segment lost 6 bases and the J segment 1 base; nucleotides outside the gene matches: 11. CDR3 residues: CSAKRGGSGNTEAFF. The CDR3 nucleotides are TGCAGTGCGAAGAGAGGGGGCTCAGGGAACACTGAAGCTTTCTTT.

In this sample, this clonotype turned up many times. CDR3 coding DNA: TGCGCCAGCAGCAAAACTAGCGGGAGGAGAGATGAGCAGTTCTTC. This gives the protein CASSKTSGRRDEQFF. The chain combines TRBV5-1 with TRBJ2-1; 12 bases match TRBD2. Germline V gives CDR1 SGHRS, CDR2 YFSETQ. Germline trimming cut 4 bases from V and 8 bases from J; bases unmatched to any gene: 7. The CDR3 has 15 residues.

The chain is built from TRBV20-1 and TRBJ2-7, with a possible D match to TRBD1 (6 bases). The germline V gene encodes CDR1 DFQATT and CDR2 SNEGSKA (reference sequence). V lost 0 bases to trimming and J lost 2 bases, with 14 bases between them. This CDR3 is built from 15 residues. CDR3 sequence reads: CSARDPQGRTYEQYF. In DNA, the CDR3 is TGCAGTGCTAGAGATCCCCAGGGGCGAACCTACGAGCAGTACTTC.

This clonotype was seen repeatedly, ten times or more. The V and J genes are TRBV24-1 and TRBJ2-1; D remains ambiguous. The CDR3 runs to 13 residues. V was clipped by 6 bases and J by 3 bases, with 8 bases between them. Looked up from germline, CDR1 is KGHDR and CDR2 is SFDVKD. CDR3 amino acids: CATSSASYNEQFF. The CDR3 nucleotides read TGTGCCACCAGTTCAGCTAGCTACAATGAGCAGTTCTTC.

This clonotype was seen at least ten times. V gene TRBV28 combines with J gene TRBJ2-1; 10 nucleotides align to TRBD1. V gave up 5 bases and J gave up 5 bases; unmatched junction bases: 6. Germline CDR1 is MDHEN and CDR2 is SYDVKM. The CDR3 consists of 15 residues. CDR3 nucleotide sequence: TGTGCCAGCAGTCCCACCGGGACAGGGGACAATGAGCAGTTCTTC. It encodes CASSPTGTGDNEQFF.

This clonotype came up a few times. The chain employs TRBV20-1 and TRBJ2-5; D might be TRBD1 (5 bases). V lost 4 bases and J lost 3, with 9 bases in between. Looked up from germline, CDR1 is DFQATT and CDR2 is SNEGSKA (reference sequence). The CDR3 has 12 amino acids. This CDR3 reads CSAKDNKETQYF. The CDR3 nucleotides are TGCAGTGCTAAGGACAATAAAGAGACCCAGTACTTC.

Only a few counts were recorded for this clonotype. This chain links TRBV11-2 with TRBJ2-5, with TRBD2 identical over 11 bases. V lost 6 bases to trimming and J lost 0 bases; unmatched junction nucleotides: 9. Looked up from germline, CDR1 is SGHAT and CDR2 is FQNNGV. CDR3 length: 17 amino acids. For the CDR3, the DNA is TGTGCCAGCAGGGTGACTAGCGGGATTTTTAACCAAGAGACCCAGTACTTC. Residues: CASRVTSGIFNQETQYF.

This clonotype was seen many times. CDR3 protein: CASSRTSGISQETQYF. CDR3 nucleotide sequence: TGTGCCAGCAGCCGGACTAGCGGAATATCACAAGAGACCCAGTACTTC. This chain joins TRBV5-6 and TRBJ2-5; the match to TRBD2 covers 10 bases. V lost 4 bases and J lost 2; bases outside the gene matches: 8. This CDR3 is 16 amino acids long. Germline CDR1 SGHDT, CDR2 YYEEEE. Full variable domain (remainder filled in from reference TRBV5-6 and TRBJ2-5): DAGVTQSPTHLIKTRGQQVTLRCSPKSGHDTVSWYQQALGQGPQFIFQYYEEEERQRGNFPDRFSGHQFPNYSSELNVNALLLGDSALYLCASSRTSGISQETQYFGPGTRLLVL.

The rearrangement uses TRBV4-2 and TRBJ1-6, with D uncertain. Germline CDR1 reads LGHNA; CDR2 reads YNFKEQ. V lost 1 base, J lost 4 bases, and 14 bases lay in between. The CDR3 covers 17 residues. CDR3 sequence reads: CASSQGADLGYNSPLHF. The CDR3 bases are TGTGCCAGCAGCCAAGGGGCGGACCTGGGATATAATTCACCCCTCCACTTT.

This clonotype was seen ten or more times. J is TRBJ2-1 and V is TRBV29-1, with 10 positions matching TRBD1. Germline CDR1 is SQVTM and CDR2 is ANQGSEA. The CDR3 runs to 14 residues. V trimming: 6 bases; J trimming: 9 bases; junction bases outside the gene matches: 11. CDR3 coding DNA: TGCAGCGTCTTGACAGGGGGCAAATATGGTGAGCAGTTCTTC. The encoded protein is CSVLTGGKYGEQFF.

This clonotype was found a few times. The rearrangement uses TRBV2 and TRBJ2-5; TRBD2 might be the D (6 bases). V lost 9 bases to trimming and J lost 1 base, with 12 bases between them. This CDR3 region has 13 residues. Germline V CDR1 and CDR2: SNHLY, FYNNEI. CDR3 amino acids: CARGGQTQETQYF. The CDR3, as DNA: TGTGCCAGAGGAGGGCAAACCCAAGAGACCCAGTACTTC.

DNA for the CDR3: TGTGCCAGCAGCTTAGGTGGGACGATCGAGACCCAGTACTTC. Translated: CASSLGGTIETQYF. This chain links TRBV7-9 with TRBJ2-5; D tentatively reads TRBD1 or TRBD2 (5 bases each). This CDR3 comprises 14 residues. CDR1 is SEHNR and CDR2 is FQNEAQ in the germline V gene (reference sequence). Trimming removed 1 base at V and 5 bases at J, with 11 bases between.

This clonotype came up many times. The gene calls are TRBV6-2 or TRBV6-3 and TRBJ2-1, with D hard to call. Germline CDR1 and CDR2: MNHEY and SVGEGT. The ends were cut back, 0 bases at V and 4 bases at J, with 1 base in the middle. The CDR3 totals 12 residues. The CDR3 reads CASSYSYNEQFF. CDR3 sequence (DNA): TGTGCCAGCAGTTACTCTTACAATGAGCAGTTCTTC.